These 17 T cell receptor beta chains originate from one sample sequenced in a study of T cells in Graves' hyperthyroidism and ophthalmopathy. What was amplified from RNA transcripts were TCR beta CDR3 regions. The TCR CDR3 first-round RT-PCR relied on the HTBI primer set. One entry per CDR3 protein results from TCRdb running MiXCR on the multiplex PCR reads. The sample lists 350,000 to 450,000 distinct CDR3 sequences, 17% seen once, with about a third in the top ten. Sequencing input: blood. These receptors came from a woman aged 25 to 39 with Graves' hyperthyroidism that later progressed to Graves' ophthalmopathy.

The gene calls are TRBV2 and TRBJ2-2; 10 bases map to TRBD1. After removal of 10 bases from V and 6 bases from J, the junction contained 20 bases not matched to a gene. The germline V gene encodes CDR1 SNHLY and CDR2 FYNNEI. This CDR3 comprises 18 residues. The CDR3 spells CAITQDDGTGEIPGELFF. The CDR3 DNA sequence: TGTGCCATCACGCAAGATGACGGGACAGGGGAAATCCCCGGGGAGCTGTTTTTT.

This clonotype showed up many times. The J gene is TRBJ2-3, the V gene TRBV5-1, with 12 positions matching TRBD2. This CDR3 spans 17 amino acids. J was trimmed by 7 bases and V by 4 bases; bases with no gene match: 13. Germline values: CDR1 SGHRS, CDR2 YFSETQ. Here the CDR3 reads CASSPLPLLAGGYTQYF. The CDR3, as DNA: TGCGCCAGCAGCCCCCTCCCCCTACTAGCGGGGGGTTATACGCAGTATTTT. The variable domain in full, completed from reference TRBV5-1 and TRBJ2-3, reads KAGVTQTPRYLIKTRGQQVTLSCSPISGHRSVSWYQQTPGQGLQFLFEYFSETQRNKGNFPGRFSGRQFSNSRSEMNVSTLELGDSALYLCASSPLPLLAGGYTQYFGPGTRLTVL.

This clonotype was observed once. A much larger clone is a single base away; this may be a read error. The genes are TRBV3-1 and TRBJ2-7; no firm D call. The germline V gene encodes CDR1 LGHDT and CDR2 YNNKEL (reference sequence). This CDR3 has 13 residues. Trimming cost V 2 bases and J 5 bases, with 10 bases left between them. CDR3 sequence (DNA): TGTGCCAGCAGCCAACACACTTCCCACGAGCAGTACTTC. This encodes CASSQHTSHEQYF.

This clonotype was seen a handful of times. The J gene is TRBJ1-2, the V gene TRBV5-1; 7 positions match TRBD1. Germline V gene lookup returns CDR1 SGHRS and CDR2 YFSETQ. Trimming cost V 4 bases and J 4 bases; bases outside gene matches: 7. The CDR3 contains 14 residues. In DNA, the CDR3 is TGCGCCAGCAGCGGGGACAGCGCTATCTATGGCTACACCTTC. Its protein product is CASSGDSAIYGYTF.

This clonotype was counted only a few times. J is TRBJ1-1 and V is TRBV11-2; TRBD1 aligns across 11 bases. This CDR3 is 13 amino acids long. With 3 bases clipped from V and 10 bases from J, the junction kept 4 bases outside the gene matches. The germline V gene has CDR1 SGHAT and CDR2 FQNNGV. This CDR3 reads CASSLSGTGGAFF. The CDR3 bases are TGTGCCAGCAGCTTGTCCGGGACAGGGGGAGCTTTCTTT.

This clonotype has only one observation. A much bigger clone sits one base away, suggesting this may be a read error. The chain has TRBV5-1 and TRBJ2-1; D may match TRBD1 or TRBD2 (5 bases each). Trimming stripped 2 bases from V and 13 bases from J, with 22 bases between. This CDR3 has 15 residues. CDR1 SGHRS and CDR2 YFSETQ come from the germline V gene. The CDR3 protein is CASSFGTEPLVDQFF. DNA for the CDR3: TGCGCCAGCAGCTTCGGGACGGAGCCTTTAGTAGACCAGTTCTTC.

The rearrangement joins TRBV24-1 to TRBJ2-1; TRBD2 matches at 10 bases. Germline-derived CDR1 and CDR2 are KGHDR and SFDVKD. CDR3 length: 16 residues. The trim removed 1 base at V and 7 bases at J, leaving 6 bases unmatched. CDR3 residues: CATSDFSGRAGNEQFF. CDR3 DNA sequence: TGTGCCACCAGTGATTTCAGCGGGAGGGCCGGAAATGAGCAGTTCTTC.

The table lists this clonotype with many counts. This sequence joins TRBV6-2 or TRBV6-3 and TRBJ1-2, with TRBD1 identical over 9 bases. This CDR3 contains 15 residues. V was clipped by 6 bases and J by 7 bases; unmatched bases: 12. Per the germline V gene, CDR1 is MNHEY and CDR2 is SVGEGT. The CDR3 DNA follows: TGTGCCAGCAGGGGACGTACAGGGGGCGAGTTTGGCTACACCTTC. This sequence encodes CASRGRTGGEFGYTF.

This clonotype showed up many times. J is TRBJ2-7 and V is TRBV11-2; D not resolved. V dropped 2 bases and J dropped 4 bases, with 9 bases sitting between them. CDR3 length: 13 amino acids. CDR1 is SGHAT and CDR2 is FQNNGV in the germline V gene. The CDR3: CASSLSRVYEQYF. As DNA, the CDR3 is TGTGCCAGCAGCTTATCTAGAGTATACGAGCAGTACTTC.

V is TRBV20-1 and J is TRBJ2-7; D unclear. Germline V lookup: CDR1 DFQATT, CDR2 SNEGSKA (reference sequence). The V and J ends lost 3 bases and 2 bases respectively, with 11 bases between them. CDR3 length: 13 amino acids. The CDR3 DNA follows: TGCAGTGCTAGTGGCACCACAACCTACGAGCAGTACTTC. Amino acid sequence: CSASGTTTYEQYF.

This clonotype was seen more than once but under ten times. The chain employs TRBV11-2 and TRBJ2-2; perhaps TRBD2 as D (6 bases). Germline assignment: CDR1 SGHAT and CDR2 FQNNGV. The CDR3 sequence is 18 residues long. V dropped 3 bases and J dropped 7 bases, with 24 bases sitting between them. The CDR3 DNA sequence: TGTGCCAGCAGCTTCCCGGTCGGGGGTCCCCAACTATACGGGGAGCTGTTTTTT. Protein sequence: CASSFPVGGPQLYGELFF.

The sample holds many counts of this clonotype. The rearrangement joins TRBV28 to TRBJ1-2; 9 bases match TRBD1. Germline lookup yields CDR1 MDHEN and CDR2 SYDVKM. J was trimmed by 1 base and V by 9 bases; bases with no gene match: 6. The CDR3 sequence is 14 residues long. The CDR3 DNA is TGTGCCAGTACGCACAGGGGGCTTAACTATGGCTACACCTTC. It encodes CASTHRGLNYGYTF.

At least ten counts were recorded for this clonotype. The chain employs TRBV3-1 and TRBJ2-1, with a weak D call TRBD1 (5 bases). V shed 0 bases and J shed 9 bases, with 9 bases lying between them. CDR1 is LGHDT, CDR2 YNNKEL, per germline (reference sequence). CDR3 length equals 13 residues. The chain's CDR3 is CASSQDRVGEQFF. CDR3 DNA: TGTGCCAGCAGCCAAGACAGGGTGGGTGAGCAGTTCTTC.

This clonotype was observed many times. The J gene is TRBJ2-1, the V gene TRBV20-1, with 7 bases lining up with TRBD1. From germline, CDR1 is DFQATT and CDR2 SNEGSKA (reference sequence). Unmatched junction bases numbered 2, after V lost 7 bases and J lost 8 bases. This CDR3 region has 10 residues. Here the CDR3 DNA reads TGCAGTGTCACAGGGGATGAGCAGTTCTTC. It is translated as CSVTGDEQFF.

This CDR3 is CASTEGPGQGAETQYF. The CDR3 DNA sequence: TGTGCCAGCACCGAGGGGCCGGGACAGGGAGCGGAGACCCAGTACTTC. This chain links TRBV7-9 with TRBJ2-5; 9 positions match TRBD1. The CDR3 is made up of 16 amino acids. V gave up 7 bases and J gave up 5 bases; unmatched junction bases: 14. Germline-derived CDR1 and CDR2 are SEHNR and FQNEAQ (reference sequence).

In its sample, this clonotype was seen many times. This CDR3 reads CASSRLTLGDRVSNEQFF. CDR3 coding DNA: TGTGCCAGCAGTAGACTAACCCTTGGGGACAGAGTTAGCAATGAGCAGTTCTTC. This sequence joins TRBV25-1 and TRBJ2-1, with 7 bases fitting TRBD1. Per the germline V gene, CDR1 is MGHDK and CDR2 is SYGVNS. V shed 5 bases and J 6 bases; nucleotides not matched to a gene: 19. This CDR3 contains 18 residues. Full variable domain (outside the CDR3, taken from reference TRBV25-1 and TRBJ2-1): EADIYQTPRYLVIGTGKKITLECSQTMGHDKMYWYQQDPGMELHLIHYSYGVNSTEKGDLSSESTVSRIRTEHFPLTLESARPSHTSQYLCASSRLTLGDRVSNEQFFGPGTRLTVL.

This clonotype was observed at least ten times. This chain uses TRBV20-1 with TRBJ2-7; D is possibly TRBD2 (5 bases). Germline V gene lookup returns CDR1 DFQATT and CDR2 SNEGSKA (reference sequence). Deletions cut 0 bases from V and 3 bases from J, with 12 bases between. This CDR3 has 14 amino acids. The CDR3: CSARDLPGGYEQYF. CDR3 bases: TGCAGTGCTAGAGATTTGCCCGGAGGCTACGAGCAGTACTTC.